The T cell receptor beta chain under discussion was sequenced for a study of T-cell reconstitution after alpha-beta-depleted transplantation in children. A library of TCRbeta sequences, prepared with unique molecular identifiers, was generated. TCRdb redid the calling of the PCR reads with MiXCR, one entry per CDR3 protein. The data show roughly 220,000 distinct CDR3 sequences, approximately 9.8% seen once. The germline V gene has CDR1 ENHRY and CDR2 SYGVKD. This CDR3 comprises 14 residues. V was clipped by 6 bases and J by 4 bases; unmatched bases: 5. This clonotype was seen many times. This sequence joins TRBV10-3 and TRBJ1-2; 10 bases fit TRBD1. The input for sequencing was PBMCs from the stem cell graft donor, taken from the stem cell graft. The sequence was collected from a human donor who donated a stem cell graft to a child with SCID. DNA of the CDR3: TGTGCCATCAGCCGACAGGGGGCGGGCTATGGCTACACCTTC. As protein: CAISRQGAGYGYTF.